This T cell receptor (beta chain) is drawn from a study of T cell responses to AZD1222 COVID-19 vaccine. Notes on the study in general: Without day 14 samples, only post-peak T cell repertoires were studied. An increase in Spike-specific TCR breadth and depth was observed after two AZD1222 doses. Donors skewed white British and female; clonal diversity was possibly underestimated.

Method: immunoSEQ multiplex PCR; TCRdb's copy keeps in-frame clones and lacks some. This table has fewer than 130,000 clones, approximately 90% appearing once. Notes on this clone: No antigen is known for it.

Germline V gene data show CDR1 as MNHEY and CDR2 as SVGAGI. V lost 5 bases and J lost 4, with 8 bases in between. CDR3 size: 12 residues. The TCR was taken from an adult in good health. This chain links TRBV6-5 with TRBJ1-2; the D is unclear. Material: peripheral blood, obtained on day 0 of AZD1222 vaccination. CDR3 nucleotide sequence: TGTGCCAGCAGTCAGGCAGTCTATGGCTACACCTTC. Its translation is CASSQAVYGYTF.